These T cell receptor beta chains were read from a single sample in a study of blood T cell repertoires in COVID-19. TCRdb's copy holds only in-frame clones and misses some; the assay was immunoSEQ multiplex PCR. Among 150,000 to 200,000 clones listed, roughly 80% were seen once. The source material was peripheral blood. These receptors all come from a middle-aged woman with COVID-19, enrolled during active disease. Both conserved end residues are trimmed from each CDR3.

v_call: TRBV7-7
cdr3_aa: ASSRSMNTEAF

v_call: TRBV3-1/TRBV3-2
cdr3_aa: ASSRARELF

v_call: TRBV5-1
cdr3_aa: ASSPRGQSSGNTIY

v_call: TRBV5-6
cdr3_aa: ASNLMNTEAF

v_call: TRBV3-1/TRBV3-2
cdr3_aa: ASSQDRLAGVPDTQY

v_call: TRBV5-5
cdr3_aa: ASSFLEAKLF

v_call: TRBV5-1
cdr3_aa: ASSAGQGGTDTQY

v_call: TRBV5-1
cdr3_aa: ASSGYWGLAGTYEQF

v_call: TRBV6-2/TRBV6-3
cdr3_aa: ASSYNPGWDTIY

v_call: TRBV6-1
cdr3_aa: ASSDAGSGRYGYT

v_call: TRBV21-1
cdr3_aa: AGDSPQSGANVLT

v_call: TRBV21-1
cdr3_aa: ASSLNRDRDHSPLH

v_call: TRBV19
cdr3_aa: ASTTRGHYGYT

v_call: TRBV2
cdr3_aa: ASSSGTPSTDTQY

v_call: TRBV4-2
cdr3_aa: ASSQAATGVNQPQH

v_call: TRBV5-1
cdr3_aa: ASSLAAVPYEQY

v_call: TRBV5-1
cdr3_aa: ASNRGDPSPYEQY

v_call: TRBV28
cdr3_aa: ASSYRVGLYEQY

v_call: TRBV29-1
cdr3_aa: SVEGVAGTYEQY

v_call: TRBV5-1
cdr3_aa: ASLGQDQDGTDTQY

v_call: TRBV4-2
cdr3_aa: ASSQEGGWDREAF

v_call: TRBV11-1
cdr3_aa: ASSNRDIYEQY

v_call: TRBV4-1
cdr3_aa: ASSQWGLAGVNTGELF

v_call: TRBV7-2
cdr3_aa: ASRVDSGGSGYEQY

v_call: TRBV9
cdr3_aa: ASSPRTGAYNSPLH

v_call: TRBV19
cdr3_aa: ASSLTGGDYGYT

v_call: TRBV7-3
cdr3_aa: ASSLSGSDVTEAF

v_call: TRBV7-9
cdr3_aa: ASSLGQWNTEAF

v_call: TRBV7-7
cdr3_aa: ASSPGTGSTGELF

v_call: TRBV4-3
cdr3_aa: ASSQDGPSGGVYKNIQY

v_call: TRBV5-4
cdr3_aa: ASSVPPVTGYT

v_call: TRBV5-4
cdr3_aa: ASSHDRGITEAF

v_call: TRBV5-4
cdr3_aa: ASSSSRGPGGF

v_call: TRBV9
cdr3_aa: ASSPMGGGALTYNEQF

v_call: TRBV6-2/TRBV6-3
cdr3_aa: ASSDHGTRAF

v_call: TRBV9
cdr3_aa: ASSARGRGGDEQF

v_call: TRBV6-5
cdr3_aa: ASLFLGTDEQY

v_call: TRBV7-6
cdr3_aa: ASSLAAGGNGEMGGTEAF